This T cell receptor beta chain was documented in a study of cytomegalovirus exposure and HLA in healthy donors. Trimming took 2 bases from V and 2 from J; bases not matched to a gene: 1. In germline, CDR1 is SGDLS, CDR2 YYNGEE. The CDR3 is 15 amino acids. 60 Vbeta and 13 Jbeta primers were used in PCR. The data were produced by immunoSEQ multiplex PCR, yet TCRdb's version contains in-frame clones alone and is incomplete. The table lists around 190,000 clones, approximately 80% of them singletons, with roughly 2.7% in the top ten. This clone was detected only a few times. The source of this sequence is a female donor in good health and CMV-seronegative. The J gene is TRBJ2-2, the V gene TRBV9; 9 nucleotides match TRBD2. Sequences were obtained from PBMCs. CDR3 loop: CASSVGTSNTGELFF. The DNA for the CDR3 is TGTGCCAGCAGCGTGGGGACTAGCAACACCGGGGAGCTGTTTTTT.